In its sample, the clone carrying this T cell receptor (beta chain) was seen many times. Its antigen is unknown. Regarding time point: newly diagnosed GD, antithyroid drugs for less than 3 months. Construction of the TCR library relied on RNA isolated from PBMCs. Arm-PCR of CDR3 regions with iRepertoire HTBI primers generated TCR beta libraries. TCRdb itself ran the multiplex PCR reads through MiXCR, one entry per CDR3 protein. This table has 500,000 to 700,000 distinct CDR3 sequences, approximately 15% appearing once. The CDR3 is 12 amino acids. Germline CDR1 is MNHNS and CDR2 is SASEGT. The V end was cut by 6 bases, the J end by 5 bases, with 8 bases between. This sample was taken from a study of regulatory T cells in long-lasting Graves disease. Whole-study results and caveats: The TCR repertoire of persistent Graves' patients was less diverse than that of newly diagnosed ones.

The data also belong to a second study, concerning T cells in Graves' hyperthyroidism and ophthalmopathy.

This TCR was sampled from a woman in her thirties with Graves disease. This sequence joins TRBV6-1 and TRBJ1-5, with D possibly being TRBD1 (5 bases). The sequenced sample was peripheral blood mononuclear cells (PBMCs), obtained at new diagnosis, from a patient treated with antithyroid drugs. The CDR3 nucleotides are TGTGCCAGCAGATCAGGGTATCAGCCCCAGCATTTT. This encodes CASRSGYQPQHF.